A single sample gave rise to the 17 T cell receptor beta chains below, sequenced in a study of T cell clonotyping in hematopoietic cell transplantation. Measured with immunoSEQ multiplex PCR; TCRdb has only the in-frame clones, and not every one. The profile shows 12,000 to 15,000 clones, about 60% of them singletons. Sequencing was performed on PBMCs. The receptors here all came from a human donor who either received an allogeneic hematopoietic cell transplant for a myeloid malignancy or was a related donor (not recorded which). Some clones in this sample may be carry-over from other donors' samples.

This chain links TRBV27 with TRBJ1-1; the D is unclear. The CDR3 is made up of 12 amino acids. V was cut by 6 bases and J by 1 base, with 6 bases left in between. Germline-derived CDR1 and CDR2 are MNHEY and SMNVEV (reference sequence). CDR3 in amino acids: CASRRSNTEAFF. The CDR3 nucleotides read TGTGCCAGCAGACGTTCGAACACTGAAGCTTTCTTT.

J is TRBJ2-1 and V is TRBV19; 7 nucleotides agree with TRBD2. V trimming: 6 bases; J trimming: 2 bases; junction bases outside the gene matches: 4. Germline V gives CDR1 LNHDA, CDR2 SQIVND (reference sequence). The CDR3 spans 14 residues. CDR3 protein: CASRASGTYNEQFF. The CDR3 DNA is TGTGCCAGTAGAGCAAGCGGGACCTACAATGAGCAGTTCTTC. Drawing the rest from reference TRBV19 and TRBJ2-1, the complete variable domain is DGGITQSPKYLFRKEGQNVTLSCEQNLNHDAMYWYRQDPGQGLRLIYYSQIVNDFQKGDIAEGYSVSREKKESFPLTVTSAQKNPTAFYLCASRASGTYNEQFFGPGTRLTVL.

This clone was seen only a few times. The chain recombines TRBV7-9 with TRBJ1-2, with D hard to call. CDR1 and CDR2 (germline): SEHNR, FQNEAQ (reference sequence). Trimming cost V 1 base and J 8 bases, with 5 bases left between them. The CDR3 is 11 residues long. For the CDR3, the DNA is TGTGCCAGCAGCTTAGAGGGCGGCTACACCTTC. Its translation: CASSLEGGYTF.

The CDR3 nucleotides are TGCAGCGTTGAAGCGGAGTCTGGGGCCAACGTCCTGACTTTC. It is translated as CSVEAESGANVLTF. The J gene is TRBJ2-6, the V gene TRBV29-1; D remains ambiguous. The V gene lost 1 base and the J gene lost 1 base, with 5 bases spanning the gap. The germline V gene has CDR1 SQVTM and CDR2 ANQGSEA. The CDR3 is made up of 14 amino acids. Combining the CDR3 with reference TRBV29-1 and TRBJ2-6 gives the whole variable domain SAVISQKPSRDICQRGTSLTIQCQVDSQVTMMFWYRQQPGQSLTLIATANQGSEATYESGFVIDKFPISRPNLTFSTLTVSNMSPEDSSIYLCSVEAESGANVLTFGAGSRLTVL.

This clone was seen only once. The chain links TRBV20-1 to TRBJ2-2; D is ambiguous. The germline V gene has CDR1 DFQATT and CDR2 SNEGSKA (reference sequence). Between the trimmed V and J ends, which lost 5 bases and 2 bases, there was a span of 3 bases. This CDR3 is built from 11 residues. The CDR3 protein is CSAPNTGELFF. The CDR3 region has the DNA TGCAGTGCTCCTAACACCGGGGAGCTGTTTTTT.

V and J are TRBV6-1 and TRBJ2-7; D not resolved. Germline CDR1 MNHNS, CDR2 SASEGT. The CDR3 is 11 residues long. Trimming pared 6 bases from V and 5 bases from J, leaving 8 bases between. The CDR3 DNA is TGTGCCAGCAGGTTGGGCAACGAGCAGTACTTC. Translating it yields CASRLGNEQYF.

The V and J genes are TRBV19 and TRBJ1-5, with a tentative D call TRBD1 (6 bases). The CDR3 consists of 13 residues. The germline V and J ends were trimmed by 5 bases and 7 bases, with 12 bases remaining between them. Germline CDR1 reads LNHDA; CDR2 reads SQIVND (reference sequence). The CDR3 DNA reads as TGTGCCAGTAGTCCGGGGGCAGGCCAGCCCCAGCATTTT. Translated: CASSPGAGQPQHF.

This clone was seen a single time. This rearrangement joins TRBV7-2 to TRBJ2-3; no definite D call. The ends were cut back, 5 bases at V and 7 bases at J, with 16 bases in the middle. Germline values: CDR1 SGHTA, CDR2 FQGNSA. This CDR3 spans 14 amino acids. The CDR3 bases are TGTGCCAGCAGCCTCAAGAACTCGCCAAATACGCAGTATTTT. Its translation: CASSLKNSPNTQYF.

The chain links TRBV5-1 to TRBJ2-7; D uncertain. The CDR3 runs to 13 residues. Germline V gene lookup returns CDR1 SGHRS and CDR2 YFSETQ. With 1 base removed from V and 1 base from J, the gap between germline ends came to 6 bases. The CDR3: CASSLSVSYEQYF. The CDR3 DNA follows: TGCGCCAGCAGCTTGTCAGTGTCCTACGAGCAGTACTTC.

The chain couples TRBV19 to TRBJ1-5; D not resolved. This CDR3 spans 14 amino acids. Looked up from germline, CDR1 is LNHDA and CDR2 is SQIVND (reference sequence). V was pared by 3 bases and J by 2 bases, with 8 bases between. CDR3 protein: CASSIRRGNQPQHF. For the CDR3, the DNA is TGTGCCAGTAGTATCCGAAGGGGCAATCAGCCCCAGCATTTT.

This sequence joins TRBV6-6 and TRBJ2-7; D might be TRBD1 (6 bases). The germline gives CDR1 MNHNY, CDR2 SVGAGI (reference sequence). The CDR3 covers 13 residues. V shed 6 bases and J shed 2 bases, with 11 bases lying between them. This CDR3 is CASSGTFAYEQYF. DNA for the CDR3: TGTGCCAGCAGCGGGACATTTGCCTACGAGCAGTACTTC.

The chain combines TRBV28 with TRBJ1-5, with D maybe TRBD1 (5 bases). CDR1 is MDHEN and CDR2 is SYDVKM in the germline V gene. The CDR3 extends over 12 amino acids. V was cut by 5 bases and J by 9 bases, with 11 bases left in between. The CDR3 reads CASSPPRGPQHF. CDR3 sequence (DNA): TGTGCCAGCAGTCCCCCGAGGGGGCCCCAGCATTTT. Complete variable domain (other parts from reference TRBV28 and TRBJ1-5): DVKVTQSSRYLVKRTGEKVFLECVQDMDHENMFWYRQDPGLGLRLIYFSYDVKMKEKGDIPEGYSVSREKKERFSLILESASTNQTSMYLCASSPPRGPQHFGDGTRLSIL.

The chain carries TRBV7-3 and TRBJ2-3; unclear D gene. The germline V and J ends were trimmed by 5 bases and 2 bases, with 17 bases remaining between them. Looked up from germline, CDR1 is SGHTA and CDR2 is FQGTGA. The CDR3 length is 16 residues. CDR3 DNA sequence: TGTGCCAGCAGCGCCCGGACGCAACCCTTCACAGATACGCAGTATTTT. Protein: CASSARTQPFTDTQYF.

The V call is TRBV5-1, the J call TRBJ2-2, with TRBD2 matching over 11 bases. In germline, CDR1 is SGHRS, CDR2 YFSETQ. This CDR3 comprises 15 residues. J was trimmed by 4 bases and V by 7 bases; bases with no gene match: 6. In DNA, the CDR3 is TGCGCCAGCTATAGCGGGGGGGCCCTCACCGGGGAGCTGTTTTTT. Its protein product is CASYSGGALTGELFF.

The chain carries TRBV29-1 and TRBJ1-5; possibly TRBD1 for D (6 bases). The V end lost 4 bases, the J end lost 9 bases, and 16 bases lay between the germline ends. This CDR3 contains 13 residues. Germline CDR1 is SQVTM and CDR2 is ANQGSEA. CDR3 bases: TGCAGCGTTGCAAGGGACACGGAGGGGCCCCAGCATTTT. Its translation: CSVARDTEGPQHF.

The chain uses TRBV30 and TRBJ1-6; no definite D call. Germline values: CDR1 GTSNPN, CDR2 SVGIG (reference sequence). The CDR3 contains 13 residues. The ends were cut back, 6 bases at V and 8 bases at J, with 14 bases in the middle. The CDR3 is CACQERLDSPLHF. The CDR3 DNA reads as TGTGCCTGTCAGGAGAGATTGGATTCACCCCTCCACTTT. Drawing the rest from reference TRBV30 and TRBJ1-6, the complete variable domain is SQTIHQWPATLVQPVGSPLSLECTVEGTSNPNLYWYRQAAGRGLQLLFYSVGIGQISSEVPQNLSASRPQDRQFILSSKKLLLSDSGFYLCACQERLDSPLHFGNGTRLTVT.

The rearrangement uses TRBV6-5 and TRBJ1-2, with 8 bases fitting TRBD1. Germline loops: CDR1 MNHEY, CDR2 SVGAGI. This CDR3 comprises 14 residues. The V gene end was trimmed by 7 bases and the J gene end by 8 bases; junction bases not matched to a gene: 12. The DNA for the CDR3 is TGTGCCAGCACGAGACAGGGGATAGTAGAGGGCTACACCTTC. It encodes CASTRQGIVEGYTF.